The T cell receptor beta chain under discussion was sequenced for a study of shared clonotypes between healthy human individuals. CDR1 is SGHRS, CDR2 YFSETQ, per germline. V was cut by 2 bases and J by 2 bases, with 11 bases left in between. The CDR3 consists of 15 residues. Sorted subsets were amplified in replicate PCRs using 150 to 250 ng DNA, about 30,000 T cell genomes. Method: immunoSEQ multiplex PCR; TCRdb's copy keeps in-frame clones and lacks some. Of about 2.4 million clones listed, roughly 92% are singletons. Notes on this clone: What it recognizes is unknown. This sample includes further DNA sequences coding for the same CDR3.

General study points: On the whole, naive subsets had larger estimated richness than memory subsets had.

The sequenced sample was naive CD4+ T cells sorted from blood. Stated subset: CD45RA+ positively selected. The receptor's source is a man aged 18 to 30 in good health. The gene calls are TRBV5-1 and TRBJ1-5; D is unresolved. CDR3 sequence reads: CASSLEGMGNQPQHF. The CDR3 coding sequence is TGCGCCAGCAGCTTAGAGGGAATGGGCAATCAGCCCCAGCATTTT.